The 30 T cell receptor beta chains listed next were all sequenced from one sample in a study of vaccination effects on CD4 cells after COVID-19 (dated by TCRdb to about 2022). The library was made by the immunoSEQ multiplex PCR assay. Sourced from immuneACCESS, this table was stored by TCRdb with only in-frame sequences that have V and J called. A share of the clones is absent; for the studies checked, an unresolved V gene accounts for under half, and the remainder has no known explanation. Across this sample there are fewer than 60,000 clones, with around 84% seen only once. The ten top clones hold about 4.5% of the sample. Antigen specificity for these receptors is unknown. After around eleven days of culture, CD4+ T cells were isolated with the EasySep CD4+ T cell isolation kit. Each participant received two doses of an mRNA SARS-CoV-2 vaccine, either BNT162b2 or mRNA-1273. The sequencing used CD4+ T cells from PBMCs cultured without peptide, collected after COVID-19 vaccination. The origin of the receptors is a human donor who received a COVID-19 vaccine.

The chain is built from TRBV7-9 and TRBJ1-2, with TRBD1 identical over 9 bases. This CDR3 is 14 amino acids long. From germline, CDR1 is SEHNR and CDR2 FQNEAQ (reference sequence). The junction had 7 bases not matched to a gene; V was cut back by 5 bases and J by 6 bases. In nucleotides, the CDR3 is TGTGCCAGCAGCCTAACCGGGACAGGGAATGGCTACACCTTC. Its protein product is CASSLTGTGNGYTF.

The count of this clone is one. The junction does not match germline at one end; this may be a read error. This chain links TRBV7-7 with TRBJ1-2, with TRBD1 matching over 7 bases. Germline loops: CDR1 SSHAT, CDR2 FNYEAQ (reference sequence). This CDR3 is 17 amino acids long. In DNA, the CDR3 is TGTGCTAGCAGCCTATCCCCGGACAGGCGCCATATGGGAGGCTACACCTTC. Translated, it gives CASSLSPDRRHMGGYTF.

The chain couples TRBV5-4 to TRBJ1-2, with D perhaps matching TRBD1 (6 bases). Trimming pared 4 bases from V and 8 bases from J, leaving 15 bases between. Germline CDR1 reads SGHNT; CDR2 reads YYREEE (reference sequence). This CDR3 spans 13 amino acids. The CDR3 bases are TGTGCCAGCAGCCCGGACAGCCTTGGGGGCTACACCTTC. As protein: CASSPDSLGGYTF.

J is TRBJ2-1 and V is TRBV28; 13 positions match TRBD2. CDR3 size: 19 residues. The V gene's germline CDR1 is MDHEN and CDR2 SYDVKM. After removal of 6 bases from V and 0 bases from J, the junction contained 11 bases not matched to a gene. The CDR3 spells CASSSQGLAGRSSYNEQFF. DNA of the CDR3: TGTGCCAGCAGCTCTCAGGGACTAGCGGGACGCAGCTCCTACAATGAGCAGTTCTTC.

This rearrangement joins TRBV4-2 to TRBJ2-4, with 10 bases aligning to TRBD1. The CDR3 runs 15 residues. V shed 3 bases and J 8 bases; nucleotides not matched to a gene: 7. Per the germline V gene, CDR1 is LGHNA and CDR2 is YNFKEQ. CDR3 residues: CASSQRQGARDIQYF. CDR3 coding DNA: TGTGCCAGCAGCCAGCGACAGGGGGCGCGGGACATTCAGTACTTC.

V is TRBV30 and J is TRBJ1-1; D call uncertain. Germline V CDR1 and CDR2: GTSNPN, SVGIG (reference sequence). Trimming removed 4 bases from V and 0 bases from J, with 9 bases in between. The CDR3 covers 13 residues. CDR3 nucleotides: TGTGCCTGGAATCCCTCCCTGAACACTGAAGCTTTCTTT. Its translation: CAWNPSLNTEAFF.

This clone was seen a few times. This sequence joins TRBV27 and TRBJ1-2; 10 positions agree with TRBD1. This CDR3 spans 16 amino acids. Germline loops: CDR1 MNHEY, CDR2 SMNVEV (reference sequence). Germline trimming cut 2 bases from V and 8 bases from J; bases unmatched to any gene: 11. In DNA, the CDR3 is TGTGCCAGCAGTTTACTGGGGGGACAGGGGATAAGGGGCTACACCTTC. It is translated as CASSLLGGQGIRGYTF.

The chain recombines TRBV19 with TRBJ1-2; unclear D gene. Germline V gene sequence: CDR1 LNHDA, CDR2 SQIVND (reference sequence). V was pared by 5 bases and J by 3 bases, with 16 bases between. CDR3 length equals 15 residues. CDR3 nucleotide sequence: TGTGCCAGTAGTCCCCGCGGATTAAGGGACTATGGCTACACCTTC. Translated, it gives CASSPRGLRDYGYTF.

The chain has TRBV7-2 and TRBJ1-5, with D maybe TRBD1 (6 bases). This CDR3 is 13 amino acids long. The germline gives CDR1 SGHTA, CDR2 FQGNSA. Trimming left V 3 bases short and J 7 bases short, with 10 bases between. DNA for the CDR3: TGTGCCAGCAGCTTCGGACAGTTACAGCCCCAGCATTTT. The encoded protein is CASSFGQLQPQHF.

V and J are TRBV10-2 and TRBJ1-1, with D unresolved. Trimming shortened V by 8 bases and J by 4 bases, and 14 bases separated the two germline ends. The CDR3 covers 13 residues. Germline V lookup: CDR1 WSHSY, CDR2 SAAADI. Here the CDR3 reads CASSAQVGTEAFF. The DNA of the CDR3 is TGCGCCAGCTCGGCCCAAGTAGGCACTGAAGCTTTCTTT.

CDR3 in DNA: TGTGCCAGCAGCCAAGTGGGGGGAGGGCGTGAAGCTTTCTTT. It encodes CASSQVGGGREAFF. The genes are TRBV4-2 and TRBJ1-1; tentatively, D is TRBD1 (5 bases). V was cut by 1 base and J by 7 bases, with 13 bases left in between. The CDR3 extends over 14 amino acids. The germline V gene encodes CDR1 LGHNA and CDR2 YNFKEQ.

The count of this clone is one. The J gene is TRBJ1-2, the V gene TRBV5-5; D not resolved. Between the trimmed V and J ends, which lost 2 bases and 9 bases, there was a span of 17 bases. The CDR3 is made up of 14 amino acids. The germline V gene encodes CDR1 SGHKS and CDR2 YYEKEE (reference sequence). The CDR3 region is CASSLGYRAASYTF. Written as DNA, the CDR3 is TGTGCCAGCAGCTTAGGGTATCGGGCGGCGAGCTACACCTTC.

This clone was seen only once. Different DNA sequences within this sample yield the same CDR3. This sequence joins TRBV27 and TRBJ2-5; 7 nucleotides align to TRBD1. This CDR3 comprises 13 residues. CDR1 and CDR2 from the germline V gene are MNHEY and SMNVEV (reference sequence). V lost 5 bases and J lost 5; bases outside the gene matches: 5. The CDR3 DNA is TGTGCCAGCAGTCCGGACAGGATCGAGACCCAGTACTTC. Its translation: CASSPDRIETQYF.

The chain couples TRBV6-5 to TRBJ2-1; D is unclear. Germline values: CDR1 MNHEY, CDR2 SVGAGI. Trimming took 6 bases from V and 0 from J, leaving 12 bases between them. The CDR3 has 15 residues. CDR3 nucleotides: TGTGCCAGCAGCGCCTCGTCGAACTCCTACAATGAGCAGTTCTTC. Its translation: CASSASSNSYNEQFF.

J is TRBJ2-7 and V is TRBV28; 7 bases line up with TRBD1. Germline CDR1 reads MDHEN; CDR2 reads SYDVKM. The junction had 1 base not matched to a gene; V was cut back by 3 bases and J by 2 bases. This CDR3 contains 13 residues. CDR3 loop: CASSFGTAYEQYF. The CDR3 DNA sequence: TGTGCCAGCAGTTTCGGGACAGCCTACGAGCAGTACTTC. Complete variable domain (other parts from reference TRBV28 and TRBJ2-7): DVKVTQSSRYLVKRTGEKVFLECVQDMDHENMFWYRQDPGLGLRLIYFSYDVKMKEKGDIPEGYSVSREKKERFSLILESASTNQTSMYLCASSFGTAYEQYFGPGTRLTVT.

The CDR3 bases are TGTGCCAGCAGCCGTGGCGGGGCCCGCAATGAGCAGTTCTTC. Its protein product is CASSRGGARNEQFF. The chain joins TRBV11-2 to TRBJ2-1, with D possibly matching TRBD2 (6 bases). The CDR3 contains 14 residues. V was clipped by 5 bases and J by 6 bases, with 14 bases between them. CDR1 SGHAT and CDR2 FQNNGV come from the germline V gene.

This clone was seen a few times. CDR3 bases: TGTGCCAGTAGTACCACAGGGGGCGATGGCTACACCTTC. Translated, it gives CASSTTGGDGYTF. The gene calls are TRBV19 and TRBJ1-2; 9 nucleotides line up with TRBD1. This CDR3 is 13 amino acids long. Trimming cost V 4 bases and J 6 bases; bases outside gene matches: 3. Germline loops: CDR1 LNHDA, CDR2 SQIVND (reference sequence).

This sequence joins TRBV9 and TRBJ2-6, with D perhaps TRBD1 (5 bases). There are 15 residues in the CDR3. CDR1 is SGDLS and CDR2 is YYNGEE in the germline V gene. V was shortened by 0 bases and J by 6 bases, with 10 bases between the two germline ends. CDR3: CASSVGPREANVLTF. CDR3 DNA sequence: TGTGCCAGCAGCGTAGGACCCAGGGAGGCCAACGTCCTGACTTTC. The full variable domain, in which reference TRBV9 and TRBJ2-6 provide the parts outside the CDR3, is DSGVTQTPKHLITATGQRVTLRCSPRSGDLSVYWYQQSLDQGLQFLIQYYNGEERAKGNILERFSAQQFPDLHSELNLSSLELGDSALYFCASSVGPREANVLTFGAGSRLTVL.

The gene calls are TRBV28 and TRBJ1-5, with 7 bases aligning to TRBD1. Trimming cost V 10 bases and J 0 bases; bases outside gene matches: 6. From germline, CDR1 is MDHEN and CDR2 SYDVKM. This CDR3 region has 14 residues. CDR3 DNA: TGTGCCACGGGACAGCCGAATAGCAATCAGCCCCAGCATTTT. Its translation: CATGQPNSNQPQHF.

The chain employs TRBV12-3 or TRBV12-4 and TRBJ1-5; no clear D. CDR3 length: 12 amino acids. The ends were cut back, 6 bases at V and 1 base at J, with 4 bases in the middle. CDR3 coding DNA: TGTGCCAGCAGCCAGAGCAATCAGCCCCAGCATTTT. Translating it yields CASSQSNQPQHF.

V is TRBV29-1 and J is TRBJ2-3, with D possibly being TRBD1 (6 bases). Germline CDR1 and CDR2: SQVTM and ANQGSEA. The CDR3 spans 12 residues. The germline V and J ends were trimmed by 6 bases and 2 bases, with 9 bases remaining between them. CDR3 residues: CSVRTVTDTQYF. The CDR3 DNA reads as TGCAGCGTCAGGACAGTCACAGATACGCAGTATTTT.

This chain links TRBV2 with TRBJ1-2, with unresolved D. The CDR3 is made up of 15 amino acids. The V and J ends lost 4 bases and 2 bases respectively, with 14 bases between them. Germline loops: CDR1 SNHLY, CDR2 FYNNEI. The CDR3 DNA reads TGTGCCAGCAGTGCCATCCGGACGGGGAACTATGGCTACACCTTC. This translates into CASSAIRTGNYGYTF.

The chain couples TRBV7-9 to TRBJ1-2; D unclear. The germline V gene has CDR1 SEHNR and CDR2 FQNEAQ (reference sequence). CDR3 size: 14 residues. Trimming took off 5 bases at V and 5 bases at J, with 15 bases between the two ends. CDR3 sequence reads: CASSTNLLGYGYTF. DNA of the CDR3: TGTGCCAGCAGCACCAACCTTTTAGGGTATGGCTACACCTTC. Complete variable domain (other parts from reference TRBV7-9 and TRBJ1-2): DTGVSQNPRHKITKRGQNVTFRCDPISEHNRLYWYRQTLGQGPEFLTYFQNEAQLEKSRLLSDRFSAERPKGSFSTLEIQRTEQGDSAMYLCASSTNLLGYGYTFGSGTRLTVV.

This rearrangement joins TRBV29-1 to TRBJ2-7; TRBD1 matches at 8 bases. Germline V gives CDR1 SQVTM, CDR2 ANQGSEA. The V and J ends lost 4 bases and 5 bases, in that order; junction bases with no gene match: 7. The CDR3 has 13 amino acids. CDR3 nucleotides: TGCAGCGTTGCGCAGGGGGCAAAGAACGAGCAGTACTTC. Its protein is CSVAQGAKNEQYF.

This clone turned up a few times. V usage is TRBV15 and J usage is TRBJ2-7; D not certain. The CDR3 consists of 12 residues. With 0 bases removed from V and 6 bases from J, the gap between germline ends came to 6 bases. Germline V gives CDR1 LNHNV, CDR2 YYDKDF (reference sequence). For the CDR3, the DNA is TGTGCCACCAGCAGAGACTTCTCCGAGCAGTACTTC. It encodes CATSRDFSEQYF.

The chain combines TRBV6-5 with TRBJ1-1, with D possibly being TRBD1 (6 bases). The CDR3 spans 15 residues. V lost 7 bases and J 1 base, leaving 16 bases between the germline ends. CDR1 and CDR2 from the germline V gene are MNHEY and SVGAGI. The CDR3 region is CASTLDSYSNTEAFF. The CDR3 bases are TGTGCCAGCACCCTGGACAGCTACTCGAACACTGAAGCTTTCTTT.

The rearrangement links TRBV5-1 to TRBJ2-1, with D perhaps TRBD2 (6 bases). V lost 1 base, J lost 3 bases, and 11 bases lay in between. The CDR3 has 15 amino acids. Germline values: CDR1 SGHRS, CDR2 YFSETQ. CDR3 protein: CASSLRRGDYNEQFF. The CDR3 DNA reads as TGCGCCAGCAGCTTGAGGCGGGGAGACTACAATGAGCAGTTCTTC.

The V and J genes are TRBV5-6 and TRBJ1-1; D ambiguous. Germline V gene data show CDR1 as SGHDT and CDR2 as YYEEEE. The CDR3 is made up of 12 amino acids. V was cut by 2 bases and J by 3 bases, with 5 bases left in between. CDR3 DNA sequence: TGTGCCAGCAGCTTCAGTGACACTGAAGCTTTCTTT. Its translation is CASSFSDTEAFF.

This clone has only one observation. CDR3 sequence: CSASGTQAFF. The CDR3 coding sequence is TGCAGTGCAAGCGGGACACAAGCTTTCTTT. The chain is built from TRBV20-1 and TRBJ1-1; weak D call: TRBD1 (6 bases). Trimming left V 6 bases short and J 9 bases short, with 11 bases between. Germline CDR1 and CDR2: DFQATT and SNEGSKA (reference sequence). This CDR3 region has 10 residues.

The rearrangement uses TRBV11-2 and TRBJ1-2; D not resolved. V shed 6 bases and J shed 7 bases, with 21 bases lying between them. This CDR3 is 15 amino acids long. The V gene's germline CDR1 is SGHAT and CDR2 FQNNGV. Here the CDR3 reads CASRGLTTGRSGYTF. In DNA form, the CDR3 reads TGTGCCAGCAGAGGACTGACTACGGGGAGGAGTGGCTACACCTTC.